The 21 T cell receptor beta chains given below trace back to one sample, sequenced in a study of graft-versus-host responses after intestinal transplantation. Some clones are missing from TCRdb's copy, which holds only in-frame ones; the method was immunoSEQ multiplex PCR. The sample lists about 4,000 clones, around 76% seen once, with approximately 8% in the top ten. Graft tissue processing released intraepithelial and lamina propria lymphocytes. Source: ileum tissue, taken 17 days after transplant. These TCRs come from a human patient who received an intestinal transplant, so some T cells may come from the graft donor.

J is TRBJ2-7 and V is TRBV5-4; tentatively, D is TRBD1 (6 bases). The CDR3 is 13 residues long. Trimming removed 0 bases at V and 3 bases at J, with 7 bases between. Germline-derived CDR1 and CDR2 are SGHNT and YYREEE (reference sequence). The CDR3 coding sequence is TGTGCCAGCAGCTTGGAACAGGGCTACGAGCAGTACTTC. Its translation: CASSLEQGYEQYF.

This sequence joins TRBV4-1 and TRBJ2-3, with D tentatively TRBD1 (6 bases). The germline CDR1 and CDR2 sequences are MGHRA and YSYEKL. With 3 bases removed from V and 2 bases from J, the gap between germline ends came to 12 bases. This CDR3 spans 15 amino acids. The CDR3: CASSHSTGPTDTQYF. The CDR3 DNA is TGCGCCAGCAGCCACTCGACAGGACCCACAGATACGCAGTATTTT.

This clone has just a few counts. This rearrangement joins TRBV4-1 to TRBJ2-7; D is perhaps TRBD2 (5 bases). This CDR3 comprises 14 residues. V lost 0 bases and J lost 3, with 9 bases in between. Germline V gene sequence: CDR1 MGHRA, CDR2 YSYEKL. CDR3 sequence: CASSQEPGNYEQYV. Written as DNA, the CDR3 is TGCGCCAGCAGCCAAGAGCCCGGGAACTACGAGCAGTACGTC.

This chain uses TRBV30 with TRBJ1-5; perhaps TRBD1 as D (5 bases). The CDR3 runs to 13 residues. Germline values: CDR1 GTSNPN, CDR2 SVGIG (reference sequence). The V end lost 3 bases, the J end lost 10 bases, and 16 bases lay between the germline ends. CDR3: CAWSPVGQGPQHF. CDR3 nucleotides: TGTGCCTGGAGCCCGGTAGGCCAGGGACCCCAGCATTTT.

This chain uses TRBV18 with TRBJ1-5; TRBD1 agrees at 8 bases. CDR1 is KGHSH and CDR2 is LQKENI in the germline V gene. The V gene end was trimmed by 2 bases and the J gene end by 0 bases; junction bases not matched to a gene: 6. CDR3 length equals 17 residues. DNA for the CDR3: TGTGCCAGCTCACCAGAGGACAGGGCGGGTAGCAATCAGCCCCAGCATTTT. It codes for CASSPEDRAGSNQPQHF.

This clone was detected once. The chain carries TRBV11-2 and TRBJ2-3; 7 positions agree with TRBD2. CDR3 size: 15 residues. Germline lookup yields CDR1 SGHAT and CDR2 FQNNGV. V was clipped by 8 bases and J by 2 bases; unmatched bases: 10. The CDR3 reads CASGTASGITDTQYF. The CDR3 bases are TGTGCCAGCGGAACCGCTAGCGGCATCACAGATACGCAGTATTTT.

This chain links TRBV5-1 with TRBJ2-2; maybe TRBD2 (5 bases). The CDR3 runs to 14 residues. V was pared by 5 bases and J by 1 base, with 9 bases between. Per the germline V gene, CDR1 is SGHRS and CDR2 is YFSETQ. Here the CDR3 DNA reads TGCGCCAGCAGTGTGGGGAGGAACACCGGGGAGCTGTTTTTT. It translates to CASSVGRNTGELFF.

This clone was observed once. The CDR3 DNA reads TGTGCCAGCAGCCCGCTAGCTTTGGAGACCCAGTACTTC. Protein: CASSPLALETQYF. This chain joins TRBV7-9 and TRBJ2-5; maybe TRBD2 (5 bases). The germline CDR1 and CDR2 sequences are SEHNR and FQNEAQ (reference sequence). V lost 5 bases and J 5 bases, leaving 12 bases between the germline ends. The CDR3 covers 13 residues.

CDR3 protein: CASSEVLGGGQPQHF. The CDR3 coding sequence is TGTGCCAGCAGTGAGGTTCTGGGGGGGGGTCAGCCCCAGCATTTT. The gene calls are TRBV2 and TRBJ1-5; perhaps TRBD1 as D (5 bases). The V and J ends lost 3 bases and 6 bases respectively, with 15 bases between them. The V gene's germline CDR1 is SNHLY and CDR2 FYNNEI. The CDR3 extends over 15 amino acids.

This clone appeared a few times. The junction differs from germline at one of its ends, possibly a read error. The J gene is TRBJ2-2, the V gene TRBV10-3; D is uncertain. The germline V gene encodes CDR1 ENHRY and CDR2 SYGVKD. This CDR3 comprises 14 residues. The chain's CDR3 is CAIRELGASGELFF. The CDR3 DNA sequence: TGTGCCATCAGGGAGTTGGGCGCCTCGGGGGAGCTGTTTTTT.

V usage is TRBV7-2 and J usage is TRBJ2-1; 7 positions agree with TRBD2. Germline assignment: CDR1 SGHTA and CDR2 FQGNSA. CDR3 length: 14 amino acids. Trimming cost V 2 bases and J 5 bases; bases outside gene matches: 3. The CDR3 spells CASSLSAGDNEQFF. The CDR3, as DNA: TGTGCCAGCAGCTTAAGCGCGGGGGACAATGAGCAGTTCTTC.

The chain is built from TRBV6-4 and TRBJ1-2; D ambiguous. There are 16 residues in the CDR3. The germline CDR1 and CDR2 sequences are MRHNA and SNTAGT. Deletions cut 8 bases from V and 2 bases from J, with 21 bases between. The CDR3 protein is CASEFPRPHINYGYTF. The CDR3 DNA reads as TGTGCCAGCGAGTTTCCCCGCCCCCATATAAACTATGGCTACACCTTC.

In this sample, this clone turned up a few times. The V call is TRBV18, the J call TRBJ1-2; D gene unclear. Germline V gene sequence: CDR1 KGHSH, CDR2 LQKENI. The CDR3 runs 13 residues. Trimming took 3 bases from V and 6 from J, leaving 11 bases between them. In DNA, the CDR3 is TGTGCCAGCTCACCCAATCAGAAAGATGGCTACACCTTC. Protein: CASSPNQKDGYTF.

This clone has just a few counts. The CDR3, as DNA: TGTGCCAGCAGCGTAGGGGGCGGTTGGGAGACCCAGTACTTC. It yields the protein CASSVGGGWETQYF. This chain joins TRBV9 and TRBJ2-5; D is perhaps TRBD1 (5 bases). Germline V gene lookup returns CDR1 SGDLS and CDR2 YYNGEE. CDR3 size: 14 residues. V lost 0 bases, J lost 5 bases, and 11 bases lay in between.

This clone was observed a single time. This chain links TRBV28 with TRBJ2-3; TRBD1 is a possible D gene (5 bases). Germline V gene sequence: CDR1 MDHEN, CDR2 SYDVKM. The CDR3 is made up of 15 amino acids. With 2 bases removed from V and 0 bases from J, the gap between germline ends came to 9 bases. The CDR3 coding sequence is TGTGCCAGCAGTTTAGGGGCCGTTAGCACAGATACGCAGTATTTT. Protein sequence: CASSLGAVSTDTQYF.

The table lists this clone with a count of one. The rearrangement joins TRBV9 to TRBJ1-1; D unresolved. CDR1 and CDR2 (germline): SGDLS, YYNGEE. This CDR3 region has 13 residues. The V and J ends lost 0 bases and 4 bases respectively, with 7 bases between them. Written as DNA, the CDR3 is TGTGCCAGCAGCGTAGGCGGCTCCACTGAAGCTTTCTTT. This sequence encodes CASSVGGSTEAFF. Supplemented by reference TRBV9 and TRBJ1-1, the full variable domain reads DSGVTQTPKHLITATGQRVTLRCSPRSGDLSVYWYQQSLDQGLQFLIQYYNGEERAKGNILERFSAQQFPDLHSELNLSSLELGDSALYFCASSVGGSTEAFFGQGTRLTVV.

The rearrangement links TRBV28 to TRBJ1-1, with TRBD1 as a possible D gene (5 bases). The germline V gene has CDR1 MDHEN and CDR2 SYDVKM. CDR3 length: 16 amino acids. The ends were cut back, 1 base at V and 5 bases at J, with 17 bases in the middle. The CDR3 nucleotides are TGTGCCAGCAGTTTATCGCACCTCTGGGGGGGAACTGAAGCTTTCTTT. This codes for CASSLSHLWGGTEAFF.

The chain is built from TRBV7-6 and TRBJ2-2; 10 bases are shared with TRBD2. Germline assignment: CDR1 SGHVS and CDR2 FNYEAQ. V lost 5 bases and J lost 8; bases outside the gene matches: 5. The CDR3 totals 14 residues. The CDR3 region is CASSLLTSGGELFF. The CDR3 bases are TGTGCCAGCAGCCTGCTGACTAGCGGGGGGGAGCTGTTTTTT.

The CDR3 region has the DNA TGTGCCAGCAGCCAAGATTGGACAGGAAAAGAGACCCAGTACTTC. Encoded protein: CASSQDWTGKETQYF. This chain links TRBV14 with TRBJ2-5, with 7 bases lining up with TRBD1. Germline CDR1 SGHDN, CDR2 FVKESK. CDR3 length: 15 amino acids. The ends lost 0 bases at V and 3 bases at J; junction bases unmatched: 4.

This chain joins TRBV18 and TRBJ2-3; D perhaps matches TRBD1 (6 bases). The J call may not be correct, given that the DNA end is closer to TRBJ1-5. In germline, CDR1 is KGHSH, CDR2 LQKENI. The CDR3 consists of 16 residues. The CDR3 region has the DNA TGTGCCAGCTCTCCCAGGGCAGGGGACCTTCGGGATACGCAGCATTTT. It is translated as CASSPRAGDLRDTQHF.

Only a few counts were recorded for this clone. The rearrangement joins TRBV5-5 to TRBJ2-7; perhaps TRBD1 as D (5 bases). Germline loops: CDR1 SGHKS, CDR2 YYEKEE (reference sequence). This CDR3 region has 15 residues. Trimming pared 2 bases from V and 8 bases from J, leaving 20 bases between. For the CDR3, the DNA is TGTGCCAGCAGCTTTCTGGTCGAAGGGGTTCCAAAGCAGTACGTC. Translated: CASSFLVEGVPKQYV.